This TCR beta chain was captured in a study of OX40 agonist ivuxolimab in advanced cancers. Across the whole study: Clinicians treated patients with ivuxolimab, an agonistic anti-OX40 (CD134) antibody. Partial responses were observed in three patients, of whom one had hepatocellular carcinoma and two had cutaneous melanoma.

Assay: immunoSEQ multiplex PCR; the TCRdb copy retains only in-frame clones and omits some. The profile covers 30,000 to 45,000 clones, with 65% to 80% appearing a single time and 11% taken by the ten largest. As concerns this clone: What it recognizes is unknown.

Patients with autoimmune history or systemic immunosuppression were excluded. This CDR3 region has 13 residues. Germline V gene lookup returns CDR1 KGHSY and CDR2 FQNENV. V lost 4 bases, J lost 6 bases, and 4 bases stayed unmatched. Study results and caveats: At 0.1 to 3.0 mg/kg, clonal expansion of CD4+ and CD8+ blood T cells had occurred by week 6.

The sample in question was CD4+ or CD8+ T cells sorted from blood, obtained in a trial of the OX40 agonist ivuxolimab. V is TRBV16 and J is TRBJ1-2; 8 positions match TRBD1. The receptor was isolated from an adult with an advanced solid tumor such as melanoma, head and neck, liver or kidney cancer. CDR3 region: CASSRSDRDGYTF. The DNA for the CDR3 is TGTGCCAGCAGCCGCTCGGACAGGGATGGCTACACCTTC.